This TCR beta chain was found in a study of CXCR3-negative and CXCR3-positive naive CD8 T cells. The CDR3 totals 16 residues. Germline CDR1 SGHKS, CDR2 YYEKEE (reference sequence). The libraries of TRB cDNA were constructed through 5' RACE using UMI labels. TCRdb reprocessed the 5' RACE reads and stores each CDR3 protein as one record, lacking DNA. The sample table includes tens of thousands of distinct CDR3 sequences. Sorting was done in triplicate for each CD8+ T cell subset (300,000 cells each). Comment on this clonotype: Its target is unknown.

Notes on the study in general: More hydrophobic TRB CDR3s were found in CXCR3-positive naive cells than in CXCR3-negative naive cells. CXCR3-negative and CXCR3-positive naive cells shared comparable TRBV-TRBJ usage, but memory cells did not. Cryopreserved cells partially lost CXCR3 expression, and fresh PBMCs were used in most assays. No difference in surface CD5 was seen between naive subsets, and TCR strength was inferred from TRB CDR3 properties.

The TCR comes from a human donor in good health. Some clones in this sample may be carry-over from other donors' samples. This chain connects TRBV5-5 to TRBJ2-3; TCRdb calls TRBD2, which cannot be checked without DNA. The sequencing sample was made of naive CXCR3+ CD8+ T cells from blood. Subset specified: CD45RO-CCR7+CD27+CD95- naive CD8+ T cells expressing CXCR3 (TNR3+). CDR3 sequence: CASSLTPGLHTDTQYF.